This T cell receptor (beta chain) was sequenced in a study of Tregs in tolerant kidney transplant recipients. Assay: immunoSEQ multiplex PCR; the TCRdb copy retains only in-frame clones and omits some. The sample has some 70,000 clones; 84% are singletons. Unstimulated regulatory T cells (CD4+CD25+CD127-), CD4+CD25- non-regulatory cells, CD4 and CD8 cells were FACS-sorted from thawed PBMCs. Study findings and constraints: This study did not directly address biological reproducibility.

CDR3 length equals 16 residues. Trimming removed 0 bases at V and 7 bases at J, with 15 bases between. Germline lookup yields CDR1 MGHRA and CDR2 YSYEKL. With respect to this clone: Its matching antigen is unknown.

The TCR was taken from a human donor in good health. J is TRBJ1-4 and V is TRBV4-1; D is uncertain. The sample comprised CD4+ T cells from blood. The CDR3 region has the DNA TGCGCCAGCAGCCAAGACCCCATGCGTTTAGGTGAAAAACTGTTTTTT. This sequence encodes CASSQDPMRLGEKLFF.